These T cell receptor beta chains were read from a single sample in a study of T cells after somatic rescue of genetic block. Assay: immunoSEQ multiplex PCR; the TCRdb copy retains only in-frame clones and omits some. The table records about 67,000 clones, under 95% of them present only once. Sequencing used peripheral blood mononuclear cells (PBMCs). Source of these receptors: a man between 40 and 49 years old. The CDR3 runs from the conserved cysteine through the conserved F or W. A D gene is named only where the DNA matches it firmly. Expanded clones get a size class; other rows say once, few or many, or leave the size out.

TGTGCCAGCAGGCCCCCTCCCCGCGAGCAGTACTTC,CASRPPPREQYF,TRBV28,12,TRBJ2-7,NA,NA
TGTGCCAGCAGCGACCGGGGCTCCTACGAGCAGTACTTC,CASSDRGSYEQYF,TRBV7-2,13,TRBJ2-7,NA,NA
TGCGCCAGCAGCTCCGACCTACCCGGACAGGGAAGTAGATTCTTC,CASSSDLPGQGSRFF,TRBV5-1,15,TRBJ2-1,NA,TRBD1
TGTGCCAGCAGCGAGGGGACAGGTCCTCAAGAGACCCAGTACTTC,CASSEGTGPQETQYF,TRBV2,15,TRBJ2-5,NA,TRBD1
TGTGCCAGCAGCTTACAGGGAAGGGGCAATCAGCCCCAGCATTTT,CASSLQGRGNQPQHF,TRBV7-8,15,TRBJ1-5,NA,NA
TGTGCCAGCAGCTTAACGGGAGGTTCCACAGATACGCAGTATTTT,CASSLTGGSTDTQYF,TRBV11-2,15,TRBJ2-3,NA,TRBD2
TGCGCCAGCAGTGAACTAGCGGGGAAAACCTACGAGCAGTACTTC,CASSELAGKTYEQYF,TRBV10-1,15,TRBJ2-7,NA,TRBD2
TGTGCCAGCAGCCTTTCCTTGGGCGGGAGGTACAATGAGCAGTTCTTC,CASSLSLGGRYNEQFF,TRBV11-2,16,TRBJ2-1,NA,TRBD2
TGTGCCAGCAGCTTGGTCGTCGCGGCCCAAGAGACCCAGTACTTC,CASSLVVAAQETQYF,TRBV5-5,15,TRBJ2-5,NA,NA
TGTGCCAGCAGTCCTTCGGGGGGACGGCCCTACGAGCAGTACTTC,CASSPSGGRPYEQYF,TRBV9,15,TRBJ2-7,NA,TRBD2
TGTGCTAGTGGTTTTGTAGAGACCCAGTACTTC,CASGFVETQYF,TRBV12-5,11,TRBJ2-5,once,NA
TGTGCCAGCAGCCAAGAACAAGCGGTTCTCACAGATACGCAGTATTTT,CASSQEQAVLTDTQYF,TRBV4-2,16,TRBJ2-3,NA,NA
TGTGCCAGCAGCTTGTCCAGCAATCAGCCCCAGCATTTT,CASSLSSNQPQHF,TRBV5-6,13,TRBJ1-5,NA,NA
TGTGCCAGCAGTGAGGCAGGCCGATCCTACGAGCAGTACTTC,CASSEAGRSYEQYF,TRBV6-1,14,TRBJ2-7,NA,NA
TGTGCCAGCAGCTTAGTAGGGCTCGATGGCTACACCTTC,CASSLVGLDGYTF,TRBV7-2,13,TRBJ1-2,NA,NA
TGTGCCAGCAGCGCGTCCGGGACAGGGGAAGAGACCCAGTACTTC,CASSASGTGEETQYF,TRBV9,15,TRBJ2-5,NA,TRBD1
TGCGCCAGCAGTGAATCCCGGACGGGGAACACTGAAGCTTTCTTT,CASSESRTGNTEAFF,TRBV10-1,15,TRBJ1-1,NA,NA
TGTGCCTGGAGTTATAACCGGGGACTGGACGAGCAGTACTTC,CAWSYNRGLDEQYF,TRBV30,14,TRBJ2-7,NA,NA
TGTGCCAGCAGATCCGGGGTGGGCTACACCTTC,CASRSGVGYTF,TRBV5-6,11,TRBJ1-2,NA,NA
TGTGCCAGCAGCACCACGGGACTAGCGGAAGAGACCCAGTACTTC,CASSTTGLAEETQYF,TRBV7-2,15,TRBJ2-5,NA,TRBD2
TGCGCCAGCAGCTTGATTCTAGCGGCTGGGTCCAATGAGCAGTTCTTC,CASSLILAAGSNEQFF,TRBV5-1,16,TRBJ2-1,NA,TRBD2
TGTGCCAGCAGCCGGACGGCCGCCTACGAGCAGTACTTC,CASSRTAAYEQYF,TRBV11-3,13,TRBJ2-7,NA,NA
TGTGCCAGCAGCTTAGAAGGAGGCTACGAGCAGTACTTC,CASSLEGGYEQYF,TRBV11-2,13,TRBJ2-7,NA,NA
TGTGCCAGCAGTTACGGGGAGGTTCGGTTCTTC,CASSYGEVRFF,TRBV6-5,11,TRBJ2-1,NA,NA
TGTGCCAGCAGCTTGGATACTGAAGCTTTCTTT,CASSLDTEAFF,TRBV5-6,11,TRBJ1-1,NA,NA
TGTGCCAGCAGCTTGGGGGACAGTCCCTACGAGCAGTACTTC,CASSLGDSPYEQYF,TRBV5-6,14,TRBJ2-7,NA,TRBD1
TGTGCCAGCAGTGTCCCTTTGGTCACTGAAGCTTTCTTT,CASSVPLVTEAFF,TRBV6-1,13,TRBJ1-1,NA,NA
TGTGCCAGCAGTGATCTGGGGGGCCCCTACGAGCAGTACTTC,CASSDLGGPYEQYF,TRBV2,14,TRBJ2-7,once,NA
TGCGCCAGCAGCCCCGACCCGGCGGGGGGGTCCACCGGGGAGCTGTTTTTT,CASSPDPAGGSTGELFF,TRBV5-1,17,TRBJ2-2,once,TRBD2
TGCGCCAGCAGCCAAACCGAGGTCAGGGGGCTGGATCAGCCCCAGCATTTT,CASSQTEVRGLDQPQHF,TRBV4-1,17,TRBJ1-5,few,TRBD1
TGTGCCAGCAGTACGGACCAGCACACAGATACGCAGTATTTT,CASSTDQHTDTQYF,TRBV5-5,14,TRBJ2-3,NA,NA
TGTGCCAGCAGTTTGTTTTCACCCCTCCACTTT,CASSLFSPLHF,TRBV28,11,TRBJ1-6,NA,NA
TGTGCCAGCAGCACGGGACAGGGTCCCTACAATGAGCAGTTCTTC,CASSTGQGPYNEQFF,TRBV7-6,15,TRBJ2-1,NA,TRBD1
TGTGCCAGCACGTCCAGCGCCACTGTTGAGGATACGCAGTATTTT,CASTSSATVEDTQYF,TRBV6-5,15,TRBJ2-3,NA,NA
TGTGCCAGCAGTGACAGGGACTCCTATAATTCACCCCTCCACTTT,CASSDRDSYNSPLHF,TRBV2,15,TRBJ1-6,NA,NA
TGTGCCAGCAGTTTATTGAGCGGAACACCCTACGAGCAGTACTTC,CASSLLSGTPYEQYF,TRBV27,15,TRBJ2-7,NA,NA
TGTGCCAGCAGCTCCCGGGACTCTGGAAACACCATATATTTT,CASSSRDSGNTIYF,TRBV13,14,TRBJ1-3,NA,NA
TGTGCCAGCAGGGGGTGGCAGTACACTGAAGCTTTCTTT,CASRGWQYTEAFF,TRBV2,13,TRBJ1-1,NA,NA
TGTGCCAGCAGCCCGGGCCGGAGTAGCGGACAGTATTTT,CASSPGRSSGQYF,TRBV7-9,13,TRBJ2-3,NA,NA
TGTGCCAGCAGCTGGATGGGGCAAAACACTGAAGCTTTCTTT,CASSWMGQNTEAFF,TRBV5-5,14,TRBJ1-1,NA,NA
TGTGCCAGCAGCCAAGCCGGGACTGCTAATCAGCCCCAGCATTTT,CASSQAGTANQPQHF,TRBV4-2,15,TRBJ1-5,NA,NA
TGTGCCAGCAGTTTTAGGCCGGGACAGCAAGAGACCCAGTACTTC,CASSFRPGQQETQYF,TRBV28,15,TRBJ2-5,NA,TRBD1
TGTGCCAGTAATCCAGCGGGTTCCTCCTACGAGCAGTACTTC,CASNPAGSSYEQYF,TRBV19,14,TRBJ2-7,NA,NA
TGTGCCAGTAGTATCCTACAGGGAGATCAGCCCCAGCATTTT,CASSILQGDQPQHF,TRBV19,14,TRBJ1-5,NA,NA
TGTGCCAGCAGCTCGAGGACAGGGGGAGAGACCCAGTACTTC,CASSSRTGGETQYF,TRBV5-4,14,TRBJ2-5,NA,TRBD1
TGTGCCAGTAGTAGGCTAGCGGGGGAAGAGACCCAGTACTTC,CASSRLAGEETQYF,TRBV19,14,TRBJ2-5,NA,TRBD2
TGTGCCAGCAGGGGGAGCGGAGCGGGTCCCCGGGAGCAGTACTTC,CASRGSGAGPREQYF,TRBV6-6,15,TRBJ2-7,NA,NA
TGTGCCAGCAGCCCTGGGATCTCCTACGAGCAGTACTTC,CASSPGISYEQYF,TRBV7-9,13,TRBJ2-7,NA,NA